The 23 T cell receptor beta chains in this list originate from one sample, sequenced in a study of blood T cells in healthy people across ages. The second PCR ran about 6 to 12 cycles with a sample-barcoded 5' primer and J-beta primers. TCRdb re-derived calls from the 5' RACE reads in MiXCR, one entry per CDR3 protein. The data show about 670,000 distinct CDR3 sequences, 45% to 60% seen once. The material sequenced was blood. Receptors originate from an elderly woman in good health.

V usage is TRBV9 and J usage is TRBJ2-1; tentatively, D is TRBD2 (6 bases). CDR3 size: 15 residues. Trimming shortened V by 3 bases and J by 4 bases, and 14 bases separated the two germline ends. CDR1 is SGDLS, CDR2 YYNGEE, per germline. CDR3 bases: TGTGCCAGCAGCGGGGGACCCGGGGGATACAATGAGCAGTTCTTC. Amino acids: CASSGGPGGYNEQFF. Drawing the rest from reference TRBV9 and TRBJ2-1, the complete variable domain is DSGVTQTPKHLITATGQRVTLRCSPRSGDLSVYWYQQSLDQGLQFLIQYYNGEERAKGNILERFSAQQFPDLHSELNLSSLELGDSALYFCASSGGPGGYNEQFFGPGTRLTVL.

This chain uses TRBV28 with TRBJ2-7, with D possibly called TRBD1 or TRBD2 (9 bases each). Looked up from germline, CDR1 is MDHEN and CDR2 is SYDVKM. V dropped 6 bases and J dropped 6 bases, with 39 bases sitting between them. This CDR3 region has 21 residues. The chain's CDR3 is CASRGTGIGRREGHRAGEQYF. The CDR3, as DNA: TGTGCCAGCAGGGGGACAGGGATTGGTAGGCGGGAGGGCCACCGGGCTGGCGAGCAGTACTTC.

Turning to this clonotype: A single base separates this from a much larger clone, so it may be a read error. The chain combines TRBV7-9 with TRBJ2-7; D gene unclear. This CDR3 has 12 amino acids. Germline V lookup: CDR1 SEHNR, CDR2 FQNEAQ (reference sequence). V lost 3 bases, J lost 7 bases, and 10 bases lay in between. The CDR3 reads CASSFYSNEQYF. CDR3 DNA: TGTGCCAGCAGCTTTTACTCCAATGAGCAGTACTTC.

The table lists this clonotype with many counts. The chain links TRBV20-1 to TRBJ2-7; D perhaps matches TRBD1 (6 bases). V lost 6 bases and J 1 base, leaving 13 bases between the germline ends. The CDR3 has 13 amino acids. Germline V gives CDR1 DFQATT, CDR2 SNEGSKA (reference sequence). The chain's CDR3 is CSANRQASYEQYF. The CDR3 region has the DNA TGCAGTGCCAACCGACAGGCTTCCTACGAGCAGTACTTC.

A few counts support this clonotype. The chain links TRBV12-3 or TRBV12-4 to TRBJ1-2, with 7 positions matching TRBD1. The CDR3 runs 14 residues. With 2 bases clipped from V and 8 bases from J, the junction kept 8 bases outside the gene matches. CDR3 amino acids: CASSLRAQGVGYTF. The CDR3 DNA reads as TGTGCCAGCAGTTTAAGGGCGCAGGGGGTAGGCTACACCTTC.

This clonotype appeared a few times. The V gene is TRBV7-3, the J gene TRBJ2-5, with TRBD1 as a possible D gene (6 bases). Looked up from germline, CDR1 is SGHTA and CDR2 is FQGTGA. This CDR3 has 13 residues. V gave up 5 bases and J gave up 5 bases, with 12 bases separating them. The CDR3 DNA is TGTGCCAGCAGCCGATATAGGGGGGAGACCCAGTACTTC. Amino acids: CASSRYRGETQYF.

This clonotype came up many times. This chain joins TRBV24-1 and TRBJ2-5, with D maybe TRBD2 (5 bases). Between the trimmed V and J ends, which lost 7 bases and 5 bases, there was a span of 13 bases. The length of the CDR3 is 13 residues. The germline CDR1 and CDR2 sequences are KGHDR and SFDVKD. CDR3 sequence reads: CATRSSSSETQYF. The CDR3, as DNA: TGTGCCACCAGGTCTTCCTCTAGCGAGACCCAGTACTTC.

This chain uses TRBV6-5 with TRBJ1-2; D unclear. The CDR3 length is 15 residues. Per the germline V gene, CDR1 is MNHEY and CDR2 is SVGAGI. The V and J ends lost 4 bases and 0 bases respectively, with 12 bases between them. The CDR3: CASSSPQQPNYGYTF. The CDR3 DNA follows: TGTGCCAGCAGTTCCCCCCAACAGCCTAACTATGGCTACACCTTC.

This clonotype appeared a few times. The rearrangement joins TRBV5-1 to TRBJ2-2; no clear D gene. The CDR3 consists of 12 residues. CDR1 and CDR2 from the germline V gene are SGHRS and YFSETQ. Trimming shortened V by 4 bases and J by 10 bases, and 11 bases separated the two germline ends. The CDR3 loop is CASSQTPLELFF. The CDR3 coding sequence is TGCGCCAGCAGCCAGACGCCCTTGGAGCTGTTTTTT.

J is TRBJ2-1 and V is TRBV7-6, with D perhaps TRBD1 (5 bases). Trimming shortened V by 3 bases and J by 4 bases, and 13 bases separated the two germline ends. The CDR3 totals 15 residues. Germline CDR1 is SGHVS and CDR2 is FNYEAQ. CDR3 DNA sequence: TGTGCCAGCAGCTTTCGGCAGGGTTCTTACAATGAGCAGTTCTTC. Protein product: CASSFRQGSYNEQFF. Using reference TRBV7-6 and TRBJ2-1 for the parts outside the CDR3, the full variable domain is GAGVSQSPRYKVTKRGQDVALRCDPISGHVSLYWYRQALGQGPEFLTYFNYEAQQDKSGLPNDRFSAERPEGSISTLTIQRTEQRDSAMYRCASSFRQGSYNEQFFGPGTRLTVL.

The V and J genes are TRBV6-2 or TRBV6-3 and TRBJ2-1; no clear D. Germline-derived CDR1 and CDR2 are MNHEY and SVGEGT. Trimming left V 10 bases short and J 0 bases short, with 10 bases between. The CDR3 runs to 13 residues. The CDR3 is CAKGRSSYNEQFF. CDR3 coding DNA: TGTGCCAAAGGAAGGAGCTCCTACAATGAGCAGTTCTTC.

This sequence joins TRBV6-1 and TRBJ1-1; the D is unclear. Trimming shortened V by 4 bases and J by 1 base, and 7 bases separated the two germline ends. The CDR3 extends over 13 amino acids. The germline V gene has CDR1 MNHNS and CDR2 SASEGT. The CDR3 here is CASSAVGNTEAFF. DNA for the CDR3: TGTGCCAGCAGTGCGGTAGGGAACACTGAAGCTTTCTTT.

This clonotype was recorded many times. This chain uses TRBV7-9 with TRBJ2-1; the D is unclear. The length of the CDR3 is 15 residues. Germline assignment: CDR1 SEHNR and CDR2 FQNEAQ (reference sequence). The V and J ends lost 5 bases and 1 base respectively, with 12 bases between them. The CDR3 region is CASSRAQGSYNEQFF. Written as DNA, the CDR3 is TGTGCCAGCAGCCGGGCACAAGGTTCCTACAATGAGCAGTTCTTC.

The chain links TRBV5-1 to TRBJ2-3; TRBD2 matches 9 bases. The V gene's germline CDR1 is SGHRS and CDR2 YFSETQ. J was trimmed by 7 bases and V by 5 bases; bases with no gene match: 17. The CDR3 has 17 amino acids. CDR3 nucleotide sequence: TGCGCCAGCAGTCTCAACTCGGTAGCGGGGGTGCAGTATACGCAGTATTTT. Residues: CASSLNSVAGVQYTQYF.

At least ten counts were recorded for this clonotype. The rearrangement links TRBV20-1 to TRBJ2-7; D uncertain. V lost 6 bases and J lost 4, with 10 bases in between. Germline loops: CDR1 DFQATT, CDR2 SNEGSKA (reference sequence). This CDR3 region has 11 residues. The DNA of the CDR3 is TGCAGTGCCCCATGGGATTACGAGCAGTACTTC. The encoded protein is CSAPWDYEQYF.

This clonotype was seen at least ten times. The chain uses TRBV29-1 and TRBJ1-4, with D unresolved. There are 11 residues in the CDR3. Deletions cut 7 bases from V and 7 bases from J, with 10 bases between. Germline values: CDR1 SQVTM, CDR2 ANQGSEA. For the CDR3, the DNA is TGCAGCGCCCCGCTAGGTGAAAAACTGTTTTTT. As protein: CSAPLGEKLFF. Full variable domain (missing parts from reference TRBV29-1 and TRBJ1-4): SAVISQKPSRDICQRGTSLTIQCQVDSQVTMMFWYRQQPGQSLTLIATANQGSEATYESGFVIDKFPISRPNLTFSTLTVSNMSPEDSSIYLCSAPLGEKLFFGSGTQLSVL.

The chain links TRBV15 to TRBJ2-1; D unresolved. This CDR3 comprises 16 residues. Germline-derived CDR1 and CDR2 are LNHNV and YYDKDF (reference sequence). With 5 bases removed from V and 9 bases from J, the gap between germline ends came to 23 bases. This chain's CDR3 is CATSEIAAKKPGEQFF. The CDR3 region has the DNA TGTGCCACCAGCGAGATAGCAGCTAAGAAACCGGGTGAGCAGTTCTTC.

Regarding this clonotype: A much larger clone lies a single base off, so this may be a read error. DNA for the CDR3: TGTGCCAGCAGTCTCAGGGAGAGCAGTCAGCCCCAGCATTTT. Translation: CASSLRESSQPQHF. The gene calls are TRBV12-3 or TRBV12-4 and TRBJ1-5; D possibly corresponds to TRBD1 (5 bases). This CDR3 spans 14 amino acids.

J is TRBJ1-5 and V is TRBV2; 7 bases map to TRBD1. The germline V gene encodes CDR1 SNHLY and CDR2 FYNNEI. This CDR3 has 13 amino acids. The V segment lost 5 bases and the J segment 5 bases; nucleotides outside the gene matches: 3. The CDR3 region has the DNA TGTGCCAGCAGTAAAACAGGGGATCAGCCCCAGCATTTT. This gives the protein CASSKTGDQPQHF.

This clonotype was found a few times. The J gene is TRBJ2-2, the V gene TRBV10-3; no definite D call. Trimming removed 8 bases from V and 1 base from J, with 11 bases in between. Germline V gives CDR1 ENHRY, CDR2 SYGVKD. The CDR3 has 14 residues. CDR3 in DNA: TGTGCCATCTCGACGGGCGGGAACACCGGGGAGCTGTTTTTT. Its translation is CAISTGGNTGELFF.

This clonotype was observed at least ten times. This sequence joins TRBV7-9 and TRBJ2-3; D is undetermined. The V gene lost 0 bases and the J gene lost 6 bases, with 7 bases spanning the gap. The CDR3 loop spans 13 amino acids. Looked up from germline, CDR1 is SEHNR and CDR2 is FQNEAQ (reference sequence). CDR3 bases: TGTGCCAGCAGCTTAGCACAGAGGGATACGCAGTATTTT. This encodes CASSLAQRDTQYF.

The rearrangement joins TRBV6-5 to TRBJ2-3; 9 bases match TRBD2. This CDR3 has 14 residues. With 6 bases clipped from V and 7 bases from J, the junction kept 8 bases outside the gene matches. Germline V gene sequence: CDR1 MNHEY, CDR2 SVGAGI. The CDR3 loop reads CASRPGLAAHTQYF. For the CDR3, the DNA is TGTGCCAGCAGACCGGGACTAGCCGCACATACGCAGTATTTT.

The chain has TRBV5-1 and TRBJ2-7; D is ambiguous. Trimming removed 0 bases at V and 1 base at J, with 11 bases between. Germline values: CDR1 SGHRS, CDR2 YFSETQ. The CDR3 loop spans 15 amino acids. CDR3 nucleotides: TGCGCCAGCAGCTTGGTGAGACAAACATCCTACGAGCAGTACTTC. Its translation is CASSLVRQTSYEQYF.